This TCR beta chain was profiled in a study of T and B cells in COVID-19 patients. Study outcomes and limitations: No sequencing was yet done of CD4+, regulatory or CD8+ subsets, or of SARS-CoV-2-responsive or tetramer+ sorted cells. In COVID-19 patients, T cell receptor beta variable and joining gene use was reportedly strongly skewed. Clonality of TRB repertoires was high in active COVID-19; recovery brought above-healthy diversity and richness.

Blood genomic DNA input for TRB amplification was about 240-550 ng. BIOMED2 TRB-A/B primer pools were used in multiplex TRB PCR. TCRdb independently ran MiXCR on the multiplex PCR reads; one entry per CDR3 protein. This sample has over 7,000 distinct CDR3 sequences; roughly 25% occur once, and the top ten carry 5.5% to 7%. This clonotype was seen a few times. Antigen unknown. The CDR3 is made up of 15 amino acids. The V end lost 2 bases, the J end lost 0 bases, and 11 bases lay between the germline ends. Germline V gene data show CDR1 as LGHNA and CDR2 as YSLEER. The chain couples TRBV4-3 to TRBJ2-7; possible D gene TRBD2, 5 bases. This receptor was taken from a human donor who had recovered from COVID-19. Source material: blood. The CDR3 nucleotides are TGCGCCAGCAGCCAATCCCGGCGGGTCTCCTACGAGCAGTACTTC. Its translation is CASSQSRRVSYEQYF.